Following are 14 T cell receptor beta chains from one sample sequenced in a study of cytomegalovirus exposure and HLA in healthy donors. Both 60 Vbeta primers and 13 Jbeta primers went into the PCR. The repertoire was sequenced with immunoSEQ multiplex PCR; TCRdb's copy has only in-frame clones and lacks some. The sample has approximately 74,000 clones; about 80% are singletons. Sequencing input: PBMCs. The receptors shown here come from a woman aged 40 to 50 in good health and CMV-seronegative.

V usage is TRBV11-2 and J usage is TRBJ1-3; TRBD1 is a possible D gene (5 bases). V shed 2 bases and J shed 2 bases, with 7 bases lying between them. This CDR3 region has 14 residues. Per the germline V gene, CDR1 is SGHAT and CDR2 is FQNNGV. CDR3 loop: CASSLTRAGNTIYF. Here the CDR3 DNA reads TGTGCCAGCAGCTTAACCAGGGCTGGAAACACCATATATTTT.

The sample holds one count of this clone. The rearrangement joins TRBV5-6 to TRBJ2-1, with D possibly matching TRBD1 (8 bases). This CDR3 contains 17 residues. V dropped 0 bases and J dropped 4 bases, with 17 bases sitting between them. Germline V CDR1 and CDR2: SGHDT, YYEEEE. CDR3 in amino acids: CASSLVGGDRRYNEQFF. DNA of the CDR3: TGTGCCAGCAGCTTGGTGGGGGGGGACAGGAGATACAATGAGCAGTTCTTC.

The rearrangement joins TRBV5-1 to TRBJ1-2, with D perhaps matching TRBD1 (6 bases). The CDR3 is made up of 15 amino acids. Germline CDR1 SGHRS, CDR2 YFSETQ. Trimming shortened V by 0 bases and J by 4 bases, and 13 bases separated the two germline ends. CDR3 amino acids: CASSLDPPGVYGYTF. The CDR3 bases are TGCGCCAGCAGCTTGGACCCCCCAGGGGTCTATGGCTACACCTTC.

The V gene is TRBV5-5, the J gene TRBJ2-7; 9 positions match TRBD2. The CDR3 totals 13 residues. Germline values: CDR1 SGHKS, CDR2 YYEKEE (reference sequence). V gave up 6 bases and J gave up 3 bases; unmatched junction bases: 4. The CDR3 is CASIAGEVYEQYF. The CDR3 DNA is TGTGCCAGCATAGCGGGAGAAGTCTACGAGCAGTACTTC. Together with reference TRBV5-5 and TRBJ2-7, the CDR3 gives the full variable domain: DAGVTQSPTHLIKTRGQQVTLRCSPISGHKSVSWYQQVLGQGPQFIFQYYEKEERGRGNFPDRFSARQFPNYSSELNVNALLLGDSALYLCASIAGEVYEQYFGPGTRLTVT.

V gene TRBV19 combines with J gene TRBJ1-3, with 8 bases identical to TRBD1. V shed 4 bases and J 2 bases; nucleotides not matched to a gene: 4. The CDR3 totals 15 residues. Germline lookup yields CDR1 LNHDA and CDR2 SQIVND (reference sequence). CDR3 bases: TGTGCCAGTAGTACAGGGGGCATTACTGGAAACACCATATATTTT. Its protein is CASSTGGITGNTIYF.

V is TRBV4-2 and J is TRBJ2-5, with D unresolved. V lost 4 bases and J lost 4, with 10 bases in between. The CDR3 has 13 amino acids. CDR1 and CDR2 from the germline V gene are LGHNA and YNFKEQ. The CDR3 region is CASSRAGGETQYF. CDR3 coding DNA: TGTGCCAGCAGCCGGGCAGGTGGAGAGACCCAGTACTTC.

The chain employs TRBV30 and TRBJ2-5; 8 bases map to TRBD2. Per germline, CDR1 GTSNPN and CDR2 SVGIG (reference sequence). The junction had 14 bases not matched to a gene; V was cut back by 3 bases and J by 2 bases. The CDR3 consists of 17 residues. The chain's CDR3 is CAWSSWSGLANQETQYF. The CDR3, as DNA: TGTGCCTGGAGCTCCTGGTCCGGACTAGCAAATCAAGAGACCCAGTACTTC.

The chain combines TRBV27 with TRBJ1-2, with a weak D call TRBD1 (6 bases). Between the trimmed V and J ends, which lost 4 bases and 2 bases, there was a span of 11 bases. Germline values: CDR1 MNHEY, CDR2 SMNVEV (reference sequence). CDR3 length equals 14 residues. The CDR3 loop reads CASSYRQGNYGYTF. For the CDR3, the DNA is TGTGCCAGCAGTTACAGGCAGGGGAACTATGGCTACACCTTC.

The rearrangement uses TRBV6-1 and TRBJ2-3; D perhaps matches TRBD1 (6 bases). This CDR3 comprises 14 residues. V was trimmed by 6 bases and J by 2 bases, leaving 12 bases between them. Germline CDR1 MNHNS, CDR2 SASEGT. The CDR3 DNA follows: TGTGCCAGCAGGACGACAGGTGTCACAGATACGCAGTATTTT. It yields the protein CASRTTGVTDTQYF.

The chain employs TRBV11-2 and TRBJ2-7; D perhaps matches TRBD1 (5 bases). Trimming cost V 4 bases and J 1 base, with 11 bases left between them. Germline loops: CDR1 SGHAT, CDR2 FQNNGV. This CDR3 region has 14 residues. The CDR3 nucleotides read TGTGCCAGCAGCTCAAGACAGAGGTCCTACGAGCAGTACTTC. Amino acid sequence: CASSSRQRSYEQYF.

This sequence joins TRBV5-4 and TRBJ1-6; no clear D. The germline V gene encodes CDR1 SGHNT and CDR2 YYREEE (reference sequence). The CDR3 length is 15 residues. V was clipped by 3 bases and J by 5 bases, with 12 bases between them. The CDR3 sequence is CASSSRLSDNSPLHF. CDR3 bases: TGTGCCAGCAGCTCCCGCCTTTCAGATAATTCACCCCTCCACTTT.

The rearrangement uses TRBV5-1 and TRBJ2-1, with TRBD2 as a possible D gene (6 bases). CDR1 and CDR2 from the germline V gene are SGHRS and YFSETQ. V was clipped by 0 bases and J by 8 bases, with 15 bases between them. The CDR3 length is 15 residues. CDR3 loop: CASSLGGVELDEQFF. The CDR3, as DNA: TGCGCCAGCAGCTTGGGGGGGGTCGAACTCGATGAGCAGTTCTTC. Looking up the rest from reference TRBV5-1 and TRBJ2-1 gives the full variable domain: KAGVTQTPRYLIKTRGQQVTLSCSPISGHRSVSWYQQTPGQGLQFLFEYFSETQRNKGNFPGRFSGRQFSNSRSEMNVSTLELGDSALYLCASSLGGVELDEQFFGPGTRLTVL.

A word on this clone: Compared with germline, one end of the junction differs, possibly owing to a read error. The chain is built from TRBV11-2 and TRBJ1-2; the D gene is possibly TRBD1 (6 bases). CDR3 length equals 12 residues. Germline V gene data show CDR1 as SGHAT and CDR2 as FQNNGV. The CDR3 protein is CASSFSGGGGAF. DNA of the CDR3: TGTGCCAGCAGCTTTTCTGGAGGGGGGGGCGCCTTC.

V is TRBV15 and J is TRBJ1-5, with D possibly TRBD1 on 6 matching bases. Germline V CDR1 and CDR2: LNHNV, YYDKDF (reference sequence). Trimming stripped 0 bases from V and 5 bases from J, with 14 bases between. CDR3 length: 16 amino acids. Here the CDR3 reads CATSRDGRGKDQPQHF. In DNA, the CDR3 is TGTGCCACCAGCAGAGATGGCAGGGGAAAGGATCAGCCCCAGCATTTT.